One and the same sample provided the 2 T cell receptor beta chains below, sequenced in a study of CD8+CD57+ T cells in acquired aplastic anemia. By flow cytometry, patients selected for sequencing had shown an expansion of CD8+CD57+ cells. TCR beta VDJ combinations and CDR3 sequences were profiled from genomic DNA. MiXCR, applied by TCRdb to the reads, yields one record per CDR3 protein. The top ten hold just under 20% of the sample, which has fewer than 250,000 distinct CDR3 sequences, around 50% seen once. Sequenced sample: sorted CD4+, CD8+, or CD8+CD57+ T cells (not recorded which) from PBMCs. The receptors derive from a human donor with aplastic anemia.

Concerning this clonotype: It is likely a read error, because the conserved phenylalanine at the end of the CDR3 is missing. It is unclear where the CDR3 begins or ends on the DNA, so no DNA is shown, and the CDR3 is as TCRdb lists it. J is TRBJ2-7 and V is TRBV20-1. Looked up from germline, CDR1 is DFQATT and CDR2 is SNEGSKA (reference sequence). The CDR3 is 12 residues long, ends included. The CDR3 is CSATDDAYEQSS.

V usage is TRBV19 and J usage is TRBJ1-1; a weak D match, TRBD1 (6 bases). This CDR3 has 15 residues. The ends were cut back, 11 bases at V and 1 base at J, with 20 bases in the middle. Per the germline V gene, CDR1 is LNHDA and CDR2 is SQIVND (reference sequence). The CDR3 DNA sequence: TGTGCCGCCTCCCGCGGGGGCAACTGGAACACTGAAGCTTTCTTT. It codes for CAASRGGNWNTEAFF.